This T cell receptor (beta chain) was identified during a study of blood T cells in healthy people across ages. Study-wide background: About one barcoded beta molecule per two T cells came from capture by template switching.

As for this clonotype: Its antigen is not identified.

Findings of the study overall: Significant beta diversity loss was already apparent by age approximately 42, declining roughly linearly.

Then a second PCR, running roughly 7 to 11 cycles, was carried out with a sample-barcoded 5' primer and a J-beta primer mix. Researchers report that a template-switch adaptor with 12 random nucleotides tagged each cDNA molecule. TCRdb called the 5' RACE reads again in MiXCR, with one record for every CDR3 protein. The repertoire holds more than 800,000 distinct CDR3 sequences, with less than 35% as singletons. Per the germline V gene, CDR1 is MNHNS and CDR2 is SASEGT. V lost 1 base, J lost 5 bases, and 12 bases lay in between. CDR3 length: 15 residues. J is TRBJ1-5 and V is TRBV6-1, with D possibly TRBD1 on 6 matching bases. Sequences were obtained from blood. The source of this sequence is a woman aged 80 or over in good health. The CDR3 spells CASSEGGPGYQPQHF. The CDR3 nucleotides are TGTGCCAGCAGTGAAGGGGGGCCCGGCTATCAGCCCCAGCATTTT.